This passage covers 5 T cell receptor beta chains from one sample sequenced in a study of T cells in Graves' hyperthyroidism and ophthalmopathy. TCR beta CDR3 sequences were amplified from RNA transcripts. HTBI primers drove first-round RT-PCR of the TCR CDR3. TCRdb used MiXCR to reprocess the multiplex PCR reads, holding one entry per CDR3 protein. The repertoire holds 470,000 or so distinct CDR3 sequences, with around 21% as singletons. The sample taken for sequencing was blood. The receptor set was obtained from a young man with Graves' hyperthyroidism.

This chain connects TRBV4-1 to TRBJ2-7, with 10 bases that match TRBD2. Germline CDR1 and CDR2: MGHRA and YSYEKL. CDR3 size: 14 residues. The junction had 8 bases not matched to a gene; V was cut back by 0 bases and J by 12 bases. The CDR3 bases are TGCGCCAGCAGCCAAGAGCCCAGCGGGGGGGAGGGGTACTTC. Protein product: CASSQEPSGGEGYF.

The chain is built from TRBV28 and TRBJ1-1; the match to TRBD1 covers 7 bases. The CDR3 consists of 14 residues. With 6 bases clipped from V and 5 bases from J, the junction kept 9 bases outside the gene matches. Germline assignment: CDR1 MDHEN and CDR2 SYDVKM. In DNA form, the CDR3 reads TGTGCCAGCAGATCACAGGGGTTGCGTACTGAAGCTTTCTTT. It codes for CASRSQGLRTEAFF.

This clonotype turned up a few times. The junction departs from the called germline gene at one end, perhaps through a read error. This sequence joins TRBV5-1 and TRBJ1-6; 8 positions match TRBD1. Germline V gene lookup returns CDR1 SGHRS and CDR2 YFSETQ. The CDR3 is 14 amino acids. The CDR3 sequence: CASGLAGGRSPLHF. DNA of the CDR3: TGCGCCAGCGGCTTGGCAGGGGGCCGTTCACCCCTCCACTTT.

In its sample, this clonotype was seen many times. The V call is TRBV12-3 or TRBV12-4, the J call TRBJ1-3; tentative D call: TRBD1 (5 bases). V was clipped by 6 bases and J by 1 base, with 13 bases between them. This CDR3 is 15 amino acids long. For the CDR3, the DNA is TGTGCCAGCAGGCCCACAGGAAATTCTGGAAACACCATATATTTT. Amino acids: CASRPTGNSGNTIYF.

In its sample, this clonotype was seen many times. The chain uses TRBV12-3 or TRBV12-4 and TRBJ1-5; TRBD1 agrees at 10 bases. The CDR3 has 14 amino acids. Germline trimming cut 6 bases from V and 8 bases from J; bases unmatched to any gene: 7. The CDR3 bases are TGTGCCAGCAGCCCCGGGACAGGGGATGAGCCCCAGCATTTT. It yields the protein CASSPGTGDEPQHF.